These 19 T cell receptor beta chains were sequenced from one sample in a study of CD8 T cells in Susac syndrome. The RNA input was roughly 0.5 to 1 ug, and it was reverse transcribed with random hexamers. In TCRdb, the immunoSEQ multiplex PCR reads were re-called with MiXCR into one record per CDR3 protein. The sample lists around 270,000 distinct CDR3 sequences; roughly 85% were seen once. Sequencing used CD8+ T cells from PBMCs. The receptor set was obtained from a human donor with multiple sclerosis.

The chain uses TRBV6-5 and TRBJ2-1; 9 bases line up with TRBD2. After removal of 2 bases from V and 8 bases from J, the junction contained 7 bases not matched to a gene. The CDR3 is 15 residues long. Per the germline V gene, CDR1 is MNHEY and CDR2 is SVGAGI. The CDR3 protein is CASSYVAGVRDEQFF. The CDR3 region has the DNA TGTGCCAGCAGTTACGTAGCGGGAGTAAGAGATGAGCAGTTCTTC.

The genes are TRBV5-4 and TRBJ2-7; 8 bases fit TRBD1. CDR1 and CDR2 (germline): SGHNT, YYREEE (reference sequence). The J segment lost 4 bases and the V segment lost 0 bases, leaving 12 bases of the junction unmatched. The CDR3 consists of 17 residues. CDR3 loop: CASSLGTGMGAWYEQYF. DNA of the CDR3: TGTGCCAGCAGCTTGGGGACAGGGATGGGGGCTTGGTACGAGCAGTACTTC.

The chain recombines TRBV20-1 with TRBJ2-7; D may be TRBD1 or TRBD2 (5 bases each). The germline gives CDR1 DFQATT, CDR2 SNEGSKA (reference sequence). This CDR3 comprises 15 residues. The V and J ends lost 0 bases and 2 bases respectively, with 14 bases between them. The CDR3 sequence: CSARDDGTNTYEQYF. The CDR3 coding sequence is TGCAGTGCTAGAGATGACGGGACGAACACCTACGAGCAGTACTTC.

This chain connects TRBV6-6 to TRBJ2-7; possible D gene TRBD1, 6 bases. There are 14 residues in the CDR3. The germline V gene has CDR1 MNHNY and CDR2 SVGAGI (reference sequence). The germline V and J ends were trimmed by 5 bases and 2 bases, with 13 bases remaining between them. The CDR3 sequence: CASSTGQKTYEQYF. In nucleotides, the CDR3 is TGTGCCAGCAGTACCGGACAGAAAACCTACGAGCAGTACTTC.

This clonotype appeared once. The CDR3, as DNA: TGCGCCAGCAGCCACACCTTAGTCTCGTCTTACAATGAGCAGTTCTTC. This gives the protein CASSHTLVSSYNEQFF. The chain carries TRBV4-3 and TRBJ2-1; D unclear. Looked up from germline, CDR1 is LGHNA and CDR2 is YSLEER. CDR3 size: 16 residues. The V and J ends lost 3 bases and 4 bases respectively, with 16 bases between them.

The chain links TRBV19 to TRBJ2-2; D gene ambiguous. Per germline, CDR1 LNHDA and CDR2 SQIVND (reference sequence). The ends were cut back, 0 bases at V and 11 bases at J, with 19 bases in the middle. The CDR3 consists of 16 residues. CDR3 DNA sequence: TGTGCCAGTAGTATAGATCGCGGTTGGAGATCGGCCGAGCTGTTTTTT. Encoded protein: CASSIDRGWRSAELFF. Combining the CDR3 with reference TRBV19 and TRBJ2-2 gives the whole variable domain DGGITQSPKYLFRKEGQNVTLSCEQNLNHDAMYWYRQDPGQGLRLIYYSQIVNDFQKGDIAEGYSVSREKKESFPLTVTSAQKNPTAFYLCASSIDRGWRSAELFFGEGSRLTVL.

This chain links TRBV6-4 with TRBJ2-3; maybe TRBD2 (6 bases). The V gene's germline CDR1 is MRHNA and CDR2 SNTAGT. The CDR3 totals 15 residues. V was pared by 5 bases and J by 2 bases, with 14 bases between. This chain's CDR3 is CASSPGLGDTDTQYF. The CDR3 coding sequence is TGTGCCAGCAGTCCGGGACTCGGGGACACAGATACGCAGTATTTT.

V gene TRBV28 combines with J gene TRBJ1-2, with 9 positions matching TRBD1. The CDR3 has 17 residues. Germline-derived CDR1 and CDR2 are MDHEN and SYDVKM. The trim removed 6 bases at V and 4 bases at J, leaving 15 bases unmatched. The CDR3 reads CASRDILPGTGFYGYTF. The CDR3 DNA sequence: TGTGCCAGCAGAGATATACTTCCCGGGACAGGGTTCTATGGCTACACCTTC.

V gene TRBV7-2 combines with J gene TRBJ2-5; D unclear. Per the germline V gene, CDR1 is SGHTA and CDR2 is FQGNSA. Trimming pared 3 bases from V and 2 bases from J, leaving 10 bases between. The CDR3 totals 14 residues. This chain's CDR3 is CASSFSFSQETQYF. For the CDR3, the DNA is TGTGCCAGCAGCTTTAGCTTCTCTCAAGAGACCCAGTACTTC.

The chain joins TRBV25-1 to TRBJ2-3, with TRBD1 identical over 8 bases. The junction had 12 bases not matched to a gene; V was cut back by 7 bases and J by 0 bases. Germline V gene lookup returns CDR1 MGHDK and CDR2 SYGVNS. The CDR3 sequence is 17 residues long. CDR3 protein: CASTGTLWTGSTDTQYF. In DNA form, the CDR3 reads TGTGCCAGCACCGGAACCCTATGGACAGGGAGCACAGATACGCAGTATTTT.

The chain carries TRBV9 and TRBJ2-1, with TRBD2 identical over 15 bases. J was trimmed by 0 bases and V by 1 base; bases with no gene match: 8. Germline-derived CDR1 and CDR2 are SGDLS and YYNGEE. The CDR3 loop spans 20 amino acids. CDR3 protein: CASSVRSGTSGRSSYNEQFF. CDR3 in DNA: TGTGCCAGCAGCGTAAGATCTGGGACTAGCGGGAGGTCCTCCTACAATGAGCAGTTCTTC.

This chain links TRBV24-1 with TRBJ2-1, with 7 bases identical to TRBD2. Germline assignment: CDR1 KGHDR and CDR2 SFDVKD. This CDR3 has 15 amino acids. Unmatched junction bases numbered 7, after V lost 1 base and J lost 8 bases. In nucleotides, the CDR3 is TGTGCCACCAGTGATTTTACAGGCCGGGGGGATGAGCAGTTCTTC. As protein: CATSDFTGRGDEQFF.

The chain combines TRBV5-4 with TRBJ2-1; perhaps TRBD1 as D (5 bases). The V end was cut by 2 bases, the J end by 0 bases, with 12 bases between. The CDR3 has 16 residues. Per the germline V gene, CDR1 is SGHNT and CDR2 is YYREEE (reference sequence). CDR3 DNA sequence: TGTGCCAGCAGCTTCGGCATGGGGCCCTCCTACAATGAGCAGTTCTTC. It yields the protein CASSFGMGPSYNEQFF. Variable domain in full (rest from reference TRBV5-4 and TRBJ2-1): ETGVTQSPTHLIKTRGQQVTLRCSSQSGHNTVSWYQQALGQGPQFIFQYYREEENGRGNFPPRFSGLQFPNYSSELNVNALELDDSALYLCASSFGMGPSYNEQFFGPGTRLTVL.

The chain couples TRBV28 to TRBJ2-7; D perhaps matches TRBD1 (5 bases). CDR3 length equals 13 residues. Germline values: CDR1 MDHEN, CDR2 SYDVKM. V shed 2 bases and J shed 6 bases, with 11 bases lying between them. The CDR3 sequence: CASSLNVRGEQYF. Written as DNA, the CDR3 is TGTGCCAGCAGTTTAAACGTAAGGGGCGAGCAGTACTTC.

This chain uses TRBV27 with TRBJ2-1; the match to TRBD2 covers 8 bases. The CDR3 is 15 amino acids. V dropped 5 bases and J dropped 6; count of bases not matched to a gene: 9. Germline V lookup: CDR1 MNHEY, CDR2 SMNVEV (reference sequence). The CDR3 DNA follows: TGTGCCAGCAGTCCGGGACTAGGAGGGACCAATGAGCAGTTCTTC. This gives the protein CASSPGLGGTNEQFF.

The gene calls are TRBV27 and TRBJ2-7; 9 bases fit TRBD2. This CDR3 is 13 amino acids long. Germline loops: CDR1 MNHEY, CDR2 SMNVEV (reference sequence). J lost 0 bases, V lost 10 bases, and 4 bases had no gene match. Written as DNA, the CDR3 is TGTGCCACCGGACTAGCGAGCTCCTACGAGCAGTACTTC. Amino acids: CATGLASSYEQYF.

This chain joins TRBV7-9 and TRBJ1-5; D call uncertain. The CDR3 spans 14 residues. Germline V gene data show CDR1 as SEHNR and CDR2 as FQNEAQ (reference sequence). V lost 4 bases, J lost 0 bases, and 7 bases lay in between. In nucleotides, the CDR3 is TGTGCCAGCAGCTGGGGTTATAGCAATCAGCCCCAGCATTTT. Its translation: CASSWGYSNQPQHF.

The rearrangement joins TRBV7-9 to TRBJ1-3; no firm D call. The V end was cut by 6 bases, the J end by 4 bases, with 7 bases between. CDR3 length: 12 residues. Per the germline V gene, CDR1 is SEHNR and CDR2 is FQNEAQ (reference sequence). The CDR3 DNA is TGTGCCAGCAGGCACGGCGGAAACACCATATATTTT. This translates into CASRHGGNTIYF.

V usage is TRBV7-9 and J usage is TRBJ1-1, with D perhaps matching TRBD1 (6 bases). CDR1 is SEHNR and CDR2 is FQNEAQ in the germline V gene (reference sequence). Trimming took off 1 base at V and 6 bases at J, with 18 bases between the two ends. This CDR3 is built from 16 residues. CDR3 sequence reads: CASSLVGQGKRAEAFF. CDR3 nucleotide sequence: TGTGCCAGCAGCTTAGTGGGCCAGGGGAAGCGGGCTGAAGCTTTCTTT.